This TCR beta chain was sequenced during a study of blood T cells in healthy people across ages. Study-wide context: About one barcoded beta molecule per two T cells was the capture yield of template switching.

Through a sample-barcoded 5' primer and a J-beta primer mix, a second PCR was run for about 6 to 11 cycles. A template-switch adaptor with 12 random nucleotides tagged each cDNA molecule. TCRdb reprocessed the 5' RACE reads via MiXCR and lists one record per CDR3 protein. The table has approximately 730,000 distinct CDR3 sequences, about 53% seen once. Concerning this clonotype itself: Its antigen is currently unknown.

Per germline, CDR1 SGDLS and CDR2 YYNGEE. The CDR3 is 16 amino acids. Each sample yielded at least 6 micrograms of PBMC total RNA. Overall study results and limits: A roughly linear fall in TCR beta diversity per million T cells was seen with increasing age.

The receptor was isolated from a man older than 75 in good health. Sequencing was performed on blood. The chain carries TRBV9 and TRBJ2-1; D gene uncertain. The end of the DNA aligns better with TRBJ2-7, so the J call may be wrong. CDR3 bases: TGTGCCAGCAGCGCGATTCAAAAGAGCTCCTACAATGAGCAGTACTTC. This codes for CASSAIQKSSYNEQYF.